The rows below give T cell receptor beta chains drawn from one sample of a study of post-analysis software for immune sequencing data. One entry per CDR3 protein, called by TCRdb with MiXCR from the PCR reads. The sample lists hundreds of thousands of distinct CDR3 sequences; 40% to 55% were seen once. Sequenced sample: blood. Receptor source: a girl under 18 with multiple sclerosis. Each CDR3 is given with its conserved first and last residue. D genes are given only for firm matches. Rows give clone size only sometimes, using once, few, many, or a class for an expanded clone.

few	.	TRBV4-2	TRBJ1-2	TGTGCCAGCAGCCCTTTCGTAAGGGGGACCGCTCAATATGGCTACACCTTC	CASSPFVRGTAQYGYTF
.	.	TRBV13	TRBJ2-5	TGTGCCAGCAGCAGTTGGGGGGAAGAGACCCAGTACTTC	CASSSWGEETQYF
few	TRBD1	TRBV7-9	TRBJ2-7	TGTGCCAGCAGCTCGTTTCGGACAGGGGGCTACGAGCAGTACTTC	CASSSFRTGGYEQYF
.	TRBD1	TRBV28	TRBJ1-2	TGTGCCAGCAGTTTCCCCAGGGGGCACGGCTACACCTTC	CASSFPRGHGYTF
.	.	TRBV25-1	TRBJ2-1	TGTGCCAGCAGTATGGGCGGGTTAACCAATGAGCAGTTCTTC	CASSMGGLTNEQFF
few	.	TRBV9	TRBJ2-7	TGTGCCAGCAGCGTAAAGGGGGGCTCCGAGCAGTACTTC	CASSVKGGSEQYF
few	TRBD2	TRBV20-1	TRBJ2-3	TGCAGTGCTAGTTTCCTAGCGGGAGAGGCAGATACGCAGTATTTT	CSASFLAGEADTQYF
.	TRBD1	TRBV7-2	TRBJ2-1	TGTGCCAGCAGCGCACAGGGGGACAATGAGCAGTTCTTC	CASSAQGDNEQFF
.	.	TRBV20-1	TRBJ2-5	TGCAGTGCTAGAATGACTACCCAAGAGACCCAGTACTTC	CSARMTTQETQYF
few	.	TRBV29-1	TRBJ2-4	TGCAGCGCATCGGGTCAGGGGGGGAACATTCAGTACTTC	CSASGQGGNIQYF
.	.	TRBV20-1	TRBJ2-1	TGCAGTGCCGATAGCTGGAGTGAGCAGTTCTTC	CSADSWSEQFF
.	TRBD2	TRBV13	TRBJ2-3	TGTGCCAGCAGCCCAACGGGACTAGCGGGCACAGATACGCAGTATTTT	CASSPTGLAGTDTQYF
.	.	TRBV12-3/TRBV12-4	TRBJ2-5	TGTGCCAGCAGTTTCTCCGGGGCAGGCCTACAAGAGACCCAGTACTTC	CASSFSGAGLQETQYF
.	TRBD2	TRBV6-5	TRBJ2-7	TGTGCCAGCAGTTACTCTAAGCGGGGGCTGAGCGAGCAGTACTTC	CASSYSKRGLSEQYF
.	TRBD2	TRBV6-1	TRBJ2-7	TGTGCCAGCAGCCCCGGACTAGCGGGCCGAGGCGAGGCCTCCTACGAGCAGTACTTC	CASSPGLAGRGEASYEQYF
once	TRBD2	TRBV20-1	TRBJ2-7	TGCAGCTCTGCGGGAGGTCCCTACGGGCAGTACTTC	CSSAGGPYGQYF
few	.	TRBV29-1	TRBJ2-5	TGCAGCGTTGGGGCGAGGGGGGCGCAAGAGACCCAGTACTTC	CSVGARGAQETQYF
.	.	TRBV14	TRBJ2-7	TGTGCCAGCAGCCAAGGTAACTTCTACGAGCAGTACTTC	CASSQGNFYEQYF
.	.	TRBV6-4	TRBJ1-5	TGTGCCAGCAGTACGGACGGAGATCAGCCCCGGCATTTT	CASSTDGDQPRHF
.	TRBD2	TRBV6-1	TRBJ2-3	TGTGCCAGCAGTCTCATAGCGGGAGAGGCCGCAGATACGCAGTATTTT	CASSLIAGEAADTQYF
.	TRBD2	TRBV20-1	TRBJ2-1	TGCAGTGCTAGAGGGATGCGGGGGTACAATGAGCAGTTCTTC	CSARGMRGYNEQFF
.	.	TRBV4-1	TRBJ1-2	TGCGCCAGCAGCCAAGCACCCTCTACCCCCTCGGACTATGGCTACACCTTC	CASSQAPSTPSDYGYTF
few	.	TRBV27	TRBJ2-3	TGTGCCAGCAGTTTGGGGGGGGCTTGGACAGATACGCAGTATTTT	CASSLGGAWTDTQYF
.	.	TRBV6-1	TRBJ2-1	TGTGCCAGCAGTGAAAATCCGTGGACGGGGGTGGAAGAGCAGTTCTTC	CASSENPWTGVEEQFF
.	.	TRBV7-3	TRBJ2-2	TGTGCCAGCAGCTTAGGTGGGACCGCTCCCGGGGAGCTGTTTTTT	CASSLGGTAPGELFF
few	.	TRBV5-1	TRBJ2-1	TGCGCCAGCAGCTCGTCCGGGACCCCAAGCGTCTATGAGCAGTTCTTC	CASSSSGTPSVYEQFF
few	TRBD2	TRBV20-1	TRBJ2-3	TGCAGTGCTGCCCCCAGACTACAGCGGGAGGAGCAGTATTTT	CSAAPRLQREEQYF
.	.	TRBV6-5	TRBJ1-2	TGTGCCAGCAGATCCAGACGGTATGGCTACACCTTC	CASRSRRYGYTF
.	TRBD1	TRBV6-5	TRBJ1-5	TGTGCCAGCAGTAGGGACAGGTTTAGTCAGCCCCAGCATTTT	CASSRDRFSQPQHF
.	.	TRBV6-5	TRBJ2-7	TGTGCCAGCAGCTTAGATTGGAGGCATATCTACGAGCAGTACTTC	CASSLDWRHIYEQYF
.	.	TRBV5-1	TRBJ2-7	TGCGCCAGCAGCTTCGGGACCCAAGGAGCCTACGAGCAGTACTTC	CASSFGTQGAYEQYF
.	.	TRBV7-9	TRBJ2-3	TGTGCCAGCAGCTTCGGGAACACAGAGACGCAGTATTTT	CASSFGNTETQYF
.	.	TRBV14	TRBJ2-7	TGTGCCAGCAGCCAAGAGGTTAGGACTATCATCTACGAGCAGTACTTC	CASSQEVRTIIYEQYF
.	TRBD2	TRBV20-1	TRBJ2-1	TGCAGTGCCCGCCCGGCTAGCGGTCACAATGAGCAGTTCTTC	CSARPASGHNEQFF
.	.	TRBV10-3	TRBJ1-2	TGTGCCATCAGTGAGTTACAGCGCGCTAACTATGGCTACACCTTC	CAISELQRANYGYTF
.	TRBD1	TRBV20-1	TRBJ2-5	TGCAGTGCTAGTGGCGACAGGGCAGAAGAGACCCAGTACTTC	CSASGDRAEETQYF
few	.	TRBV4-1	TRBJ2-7	TGCGCCAGCAGCCGTGAGATCCCTTCCTACGAGCAGTACTTC	CASSREIPSYEQYF
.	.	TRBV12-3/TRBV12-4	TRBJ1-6	TGTGCCGGCAGTTACTCGGGGACCTCTATCCACTTT	CAGSYSGTSIHF
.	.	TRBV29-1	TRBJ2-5	TGCAGCGTTGAAGGTTATGGGAACCCCTATGAGCAGTACTTC	CSVEGYGNPYEQYF
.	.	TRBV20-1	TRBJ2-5	TGCAGTGCTAGTCGTCCTAGCGAATTGGATGAGCAGTACTTC	CSASRPSELDEQYF
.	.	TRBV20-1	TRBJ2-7	TGCAGTGCTAGAGATTCCTTCGGGGGCAATGAGCAGTACTTC	CSARDSFGGNEQYF
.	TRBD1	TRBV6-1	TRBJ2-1	TGTGCCAGCAGTCAACAGGGGGTCACCTACAATGAGCAGTTCTTC	CASSQQGVTYNEQFF
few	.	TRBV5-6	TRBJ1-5	TGTGCCAGCAGCCTTAACAGGGATCAGCCCCAGCATTTT	CASSLNRDQPQHF